This passage covers 20 T cell receptor beta chains from one sample sequenced in a study of vaccination effects on CD4 cells after COVID-19. Profiled with immunoSEQ multiplex PCR; TCRdb holds only in-frame clones, not every one. The data show around 30,000 clones, with 77% seen just once and about 19% held by the top ten. Before any sequencing was done, the ViraFEST assay used viral peptide pools to expand antigen-specific CD4+ T cells. Scientists isolated CD4+ T cells after an approximately ten-day culture period ended. The person acquired a PCR-confirmed SARS-CoV-2 infection between March and December 2020. No cognate antigen is known for these TCRs. The input for sequencing was CD4+ T cells from PBMCs cultured with HCoV-NL63 spike peptides, taken before COVID-19 vaccination. The receptors originated from a human donor who had a prior SARS-CoV-2 infection.

The genes are TRBV25-1 and TRBJ2-7; TRBD2 matches at 10 bases. This CDR3 region has 14 residues. Germline assignment: CDR1 MGHDK and CDR2 SYGVNS. J gave up 6 bases and V 6 bases, and 8 bases lay outside the gene matches. CDR3 protein: CASSRAGGFGEQYF. DNA for the CDR3: TGTGCCAGCAGCCGAGCGGGAGGGTTCGGCGAGCAGTACTTC.

V usage is TRBV5-4 and J usage is TRBJ2-1; 9 bases are a match to TRBD2. CDR1 is SGHNT and CDR2 is YYREEE in the germline V gene (reference sequence). This CDR3 contains 16 residues. With 0 bases clipped from V and 4 bases from J, the junction kept 5 bases outside the gene matches. CDR3 protein: CASSLASRGGYNEQFF. Here the CDR3 DNA reads TGTGCCAGCAGCTTGGCATCGCGGGGGGGTTACAATGAGCAGTTCTTC.

This chain uses TRBV15 with TRBJ1-4, with D possibly matching TRBD1 (5 bases). Germline-derived CDR1 and CDR2 are LNHNV and YYDKDF (reference sequence). Trimming took off 3 bases at V and 4 bases at J, with 15 bases between the two ends. The CDR3 spans 16 residues. CDR3 coding DNA: TGTGCCACCAGCAGGGATCCCGGGACGGTTAATGAAAAACTGTTTTTT. Translated, it gives CATSRDPGTVNEKLFF.

This chain links TRBV2 with TRBJ2-7, with 10 bases identical to TRBD1. The CDR3 has 14 residues. CDR1 is SNHLY and CDR2 is FYNNEI in the germline V gene. Trimming took 4 bases from V and 6 from J; bases not matched to a gene: 6. CDR3 region: CASSVRTGGGEQYF. For the CDR3, the DNA is TGTGCCAGCAGTGTAAGGACAGGGGGTGGCGAGCAGTACTTC. Full variable domain (remainder filled in from reference TRBV2 and TRBJ2-7): EPEVTQTPSHQVTQMGQEVILRCVPISNHLYFYWYRQILGQKVEFLVSFYNNEISEKSEIFDDQFSVERPDGSNFTLKIRSTKLEDSAMYFCASSVRTGGGEQYFGPGTRLTVT.

The chain joins TRBV15 to TRBJ2-7; D ambiguous. This CDR3 comprises 13 residues. Germline V gives CDR1 LNHNV, CDR2 YYDKDF (reference sequence). The V end was cut by 0 bases, the J end by 3 bases, with 6 bases between. CDR3 DNA: TGTGCCACCAGCAGAGACACGAACTACGAGCAGTACTTC. Translated, it gives CATSRDTNYEQYF.

This chain joins TRBV2 and TRBJ2-5; perhaps D is TRBD1 or TRBD2 (5 bases each). Germline CDR1 is SNHLY and CDR2 is FYNNEI. There are 12 residues in the CDR3. V shed 5 bases and J shed 4 bases, with 8 bases lying between them. The CDR3 protein is CASSLGTETQYF. The CDR3 DNA reads as TGTGCCAGCAGTCTGGGGACAGAGACCCAGTACTTC. The full variable domain, with the rest looked up from reference TRBV2 and TRBJ2-5, is EPEVTQTPSHQVTQMGQEVILRCVPISNHLYFYWYRQILGQKVEFLVSFYNNEISEKSEIFDDQFSVERPDGSNFTLKIRSTKLEDSAMYFCASSLGTETQYFGPGTRLLVL.

The J gene is TRBJ2-6, the V gene TRBV6-1; D is unclear. The CDR3 is 16 residues long. Trimming took 1 base from V and 0 from J, leaving 7 bases between them. Looked up from germline, CDR1 is MNHNS and CDR2 is SASEGT. The CDR3 region is CASSEDWFSGANVLTF. In DNA form, the CDR3 reads TGTGCCAGCAGTGAAGATTGGTTCTCTGGGGCCAACGTCCTGACTTTC.

Judged by abundance, this clone is medium-sized. The chain joins TRBV10-3 to TRBJ2-5; D possibly corresponds to TRBD2 (7 bases). The CDR3 is 13 amino acids. Trimming stripped 4 bases from V and 5 bases from J, with 11 bases between. Germline assignment: CDR1 ENHRY and CDR2 SYGVKD. CDR3 region: CAISGTRGETQYF. The CDR3 DNA reads as TGTGCCATCAGTGGGACTAGGGGGGAGACCCAGTACTTC.

The V gene is TRBV11-1, the J gene TRBJ1-1; D might be TRBD1 (6 bases). This CDR3 comprises 15 residues. CDR1 is SGHAT, CDR2 FQDESV, per germline (reference sequence). V was trimmed by 2 bases and J by 6 bases, leaving 16 bases between them. CDR3 in amino acids: CASSLYTGGGSEAFF. The CDR3 DNA reads as TGTGCCAGCAGCTTATATACCGGAGGGGGTTCTGAAGCTTTCTTT. Full variable domain (missing parts from reference TRBV11-1 and TRBJ1-1): EAEVAQSPRYKITEKSQAVAFWCDPISGHATLYWYRQILGQGPELLVQFQDESVVDDSQLPKDRFSAERLKGVDSTLKIQPAELGDSAMYLCASSLYTGGGSEAFFGQGTRLTVV.

V and J are TRBV3-1 (or the pseudogene TRBV3-2) and TRBJ2-7; 7 bases are a match to TRBD2. The CDR3 sequence is 17 residues long. The germline V gene has CDR1 LGHDT and CDR2 YNNKEL (reference sequence). The V gene end was trimmed by 4 bases and the J gene end by 6 bases; junction bases not matched to a gene: 18. In nucleotides, the CDR3 is TGTGCCAGCAGCCGGACCCCCGGGAGGACCATTAGGGTCGAGCAGTACTTC. This codes for CASSRTPGRTIRVEQYF.

The chain is built from TRBV2 and TRBJ1-1, with D possibly being TRBD1 (6 bases). CDR1 and CDR2 (germline): SNHLY, FYNNEI. This CDR3 contains 12 residues. V gave up 7 bases and J gave up 10 bases, with 16 bases separating them. The CDR3 DNA is TGTGCCAGCAAGGACAGTTTGAACTCAGCTTTCTTT. This encodes CASKDSLNSAFF.

The rearrangement joins TRBV9 to TRBJ1-2, with a weak D call TRBD1 (5 bases). V was pared by 0 bases and J by 6 bases, with 18 bases between. This CDR3 is 16 amino acids long. Per germline, CDR1 SGDLS and CDR2 YYNGEE. CDR3 amino acids: CASSVASGPPLNGYTF. DNA for the CDR3: TGTGCCAGCAGCGTAGCGTCGGGACCGCCGTTGAATGGCTACACCTTC.

This sequence joins TRBV30 and TRBJ1-4; D call uncertain. V lost 6 bases and J 0 bases, leaving 11 bases between the germline ends. This CDR3 is built from 14 residues. Germline V gene sequence: CDR1 GTSNPN, CDR2 SVGIG (reference sequence). The CDR3 is CACRPGPTNEKLFF. The CDR3 DNA reads TGTGCCTGCCGCCCCGGCCCAACTAATGAAAAACTGTTTTTT.

The chain recombines TRBV5-6 with TRBJ1-2; no definite D call. V lost 4 bases to trimming and J lost 0 bases, with 7 bases between them. The germline gives CDR1 SGHDT, CDR2 YYEEEE. This CDR3 region has 13 residues. The CDR3: CASSRTPNYGYTF. The CDR3 DNA sequence: TGTGCCAGCAGCCGCACCCCTAACTATGGCTACACCTTC.

The V call is TRBV4-1, the J call TRBJ2-3, with 12 bases aligning to TRBD2. V was clipped by 4 bases and J by 2 bases; unmatched bases: 7. The CDR3 extends over 17 amino acids. Germline V gene data show CDR1 as MGHRA and CDR2 as YSYEKL. This CDR3 reads CASSRGGLAGLTDTQYF. The CDR3, as DNA: TGCGCCAGCAGCCGAGGGGGACTAGCGGGTCTCACAGATACGCAGTATTTT.

V usage is TRBV18 and J usage is TRBJ1-2; no reliable D call. V was clipped by 6 bases and J by 0 bases, with 17 bases between them. The germline V gene has CDR1 KGHSH and CDR2 LQKENI. The CDR3 is 16 amino acids. The CDR3 bases are TGTGCCAGCTCGCAGAGTCAGACGATAACTAACTATGGCTACACCTTC. It encodes CASSQSQTITNYGYTF.

In this sample, this clone turned up a few times. The V gene is TRBV7-9, the J gene TRBJ1-2, with 12 bases matching TRBD1. Germline values: CDR1 SEHNR, CDR2 FQNEAQ (reference sequence). Losses at the gene ends were 3 bases for V and 8 bases for J; bases not matched to a gene: 7. The CDR3 runs to 15 residues. Here the CDR3 DNA reads TGTGCCAGCAGCTTGGGGACAGGGGGCAATTGGGGCTACACCTTC. Protein product: CASSLGTGGNWGYTF.

V and J are TRBV5-1 and TRBJ2-2; 7 bases are shared with TRBD2. Germline loops: CDR1 SGHRS, CDR2 YFSETQ. The CDR3 is 16 amino acids. V dropped 1 base and J dropped 3; count of bases not matched to a gene: 6. The CDR3 nucleotides are TGCGCCAGCAGCTTGTTGGGGGGGGATTACACCGGGGAGCTGTTTTTT. The encoded protein is CASSLLGGDYTGELFF.

This chain joins TRBV10-3 and TRBJ1-5; D is ambiguous. Germline CDR1 reads ENHRY; CDR2 reads SYGVKD. The CDR3 has 15 amino acids. Trimming shortened V by 9 bases and J by 0 bases, and 15 bases separated the two germline ends. The chain's CDR3 is CAISPTDDSNQPQHF. The CDR3, as DNA: TGTGCCATTTCGCCGACCGACGATAGCAATCAGCCCCAGCATTTT.

This clone was recorded a few times. The CDR3 DNA sequence: TGCGCCAGCAGTGAAGTTGGACAGGCACCTAGCAATCAGCCCCAGCATTTT. It encodes CASSEVGQAPSNQPQHF. The chain employs TRBV10-1 and TRBJ1-5; TRBD1 matches 7 bases. The V and J ends lost 3 bases and 0 bases, in that order; junction bases with no gene match: 8. The V gene's germline CDR1 is WNHNN and CDR2 SYGVQD (reference sequence). The CDR3 runs to 17 residues.